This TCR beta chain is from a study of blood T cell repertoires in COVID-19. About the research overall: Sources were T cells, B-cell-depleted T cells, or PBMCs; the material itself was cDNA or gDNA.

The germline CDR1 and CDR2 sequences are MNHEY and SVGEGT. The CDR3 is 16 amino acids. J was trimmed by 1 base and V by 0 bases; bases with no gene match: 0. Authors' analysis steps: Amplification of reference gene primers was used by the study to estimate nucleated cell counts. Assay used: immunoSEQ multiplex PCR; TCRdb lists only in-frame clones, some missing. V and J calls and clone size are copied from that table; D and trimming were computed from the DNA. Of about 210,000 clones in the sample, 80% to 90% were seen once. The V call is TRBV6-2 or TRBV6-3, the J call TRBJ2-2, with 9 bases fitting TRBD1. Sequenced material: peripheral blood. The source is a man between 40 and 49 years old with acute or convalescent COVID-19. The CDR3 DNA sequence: TGTGCCAGCAGTTACTCGGGACAGGGGAACACCGGGGAGCTGTTTTTT. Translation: CASSYSGQGNTGELFF.